Below, one T cell receptor beta chain is given with its context. Its specific antigen is unknown. The input lacks base qualities; no much larger clone sits a single base away. RNA was extracted with the RNeasy kit and roughly 0.45 to 1 ug was reverse transcribed using random hexamers. TCR beta CDR3 regions were amplified with the immunoSEQ multiplex PCR assay covering 54 Vbeta and 13 Jbeta segments. To correct PCR amplification bias, a synthetic template baseline was used for both primer optimization and computational correction. As for the authors' bioinformatics: Reads were annotated to V, D and J genes according to IMGT and were analyzed with immunoSEQ Analyzer, with only productive sequences retained. To calculate clonality, Shannon entropy was normalized by log2 of the number of productive unique sequences and then subtracted from one. For each patient and control, public and private clones were evaluated within the 100 most prevalent clones. Clones were defined as Susac-specific if absent from the healthy and MS cohorts, from some 1,000 published viral clones and from other ImmuneACCESS disease sequences. TCRdb handled the public reads itself, with Q25 trimming in fastp and clone calling in MiXCR, and kept productive beta chains. Rows with one shared CDR3 protein collapse into an entry with the most common genes and DNA. TCRdb's processing, not the authors' own work, is the source of the V and J calls. A total of about 210,000 distinct CDR3 sequences appear in this sample, roughly 96% of them only once. Roughly 0.1% of the sample lies in the top ten.

Peripheral blood CD8+ and CD4+ T cells from healthy donors, Susac syndrome patients and multiple sclerosis patients were profiled by high-throughput TCR beta sequencing. Multiple sclerosis controls were treatment-naive patients with stable or active relapsing-remitting disease fulfilling revised McDonald criteria. Bulk CD8+ and CD4+ T cells were purified by magnetic negative isolation, while CD8+ TEMRA cells were enriched using FACS. Blood was drawn into EDTA tubes, processed within 24 hours, and PBMCs were isolated by density gradient centrifugation. PBMCs intended for TCR sequencing were frozen in liquid nitrogen and were later thawed in a 37 degrees C water bath. The sorted or isolated CD4+, CD8+ and CD8+ TEMRA cells reached a purity of at least 90%. These data originate in a study of CD8 T cells in Susac syndrome (dated by TCRdb to about 2019). With regard to the full study: Whether CD8+ T cell activation and differentiation in Susac syndrome was antigen driven was tested using repertoire sequencing.

CDR1 and CDR2, looked up from the germline V gene, are MNHEY and SVGEGT. V loses 5 bases of germline sequence and J loses 1 base, and the interval between the two ends is 8 bases. From cysteine to phenylalanine, the CDR3 is 13 amino acids long. Just the 39-base CDR3 DNA is kept, in frame starting at base 1. Here is what the overall study found, with its caveats: The number of individuals in the TCR sequencing and HLA analysis was acknowledged as relatively small.

The rearrangement combines TRBV6-2 or TRBV6-3 with TRBJ2-5; TRBD2 is a possible D gene, resting on 5 matching bases. Sequenced: CD4+ T cells from PBMCs. This clonotype was obtained from a human donor with multiple sclerosis. The DNA is TGTGCCAGCAGTCCGCGGGCCCAAGAGACCCAGTACTTC. The translation is CASSPRAQETQYF.